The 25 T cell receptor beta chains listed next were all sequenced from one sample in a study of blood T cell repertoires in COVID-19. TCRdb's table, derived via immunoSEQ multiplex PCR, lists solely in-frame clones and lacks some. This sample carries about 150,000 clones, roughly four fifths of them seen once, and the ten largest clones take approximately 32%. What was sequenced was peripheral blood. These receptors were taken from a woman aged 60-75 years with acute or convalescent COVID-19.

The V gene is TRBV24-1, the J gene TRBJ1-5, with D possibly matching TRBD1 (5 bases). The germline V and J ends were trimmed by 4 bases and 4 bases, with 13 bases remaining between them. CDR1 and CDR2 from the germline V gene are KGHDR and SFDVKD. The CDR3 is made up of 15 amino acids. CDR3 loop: CATSDETELNQPQHF. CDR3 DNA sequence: TGTGCCACCAGTGACGAGACAGAACTAAATCAGCCCCAGCATTTT.

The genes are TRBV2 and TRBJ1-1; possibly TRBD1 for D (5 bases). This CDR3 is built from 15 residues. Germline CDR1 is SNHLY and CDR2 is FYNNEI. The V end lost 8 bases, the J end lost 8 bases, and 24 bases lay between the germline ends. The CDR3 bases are TGTGCCAGCGGGCCGATAAGGGACTCTCCGGTCGAAGCTTTCTTT. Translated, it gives CASGPIRDSPVEAFF.

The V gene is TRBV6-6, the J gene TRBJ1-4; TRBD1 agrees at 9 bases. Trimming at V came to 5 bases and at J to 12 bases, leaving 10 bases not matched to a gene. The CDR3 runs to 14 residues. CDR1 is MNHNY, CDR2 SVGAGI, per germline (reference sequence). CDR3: CASSPRRDREELFF. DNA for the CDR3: TGTGCCAGCAGTCCCCGCCGGGACAGGGAGGAACTGTTTTTT.

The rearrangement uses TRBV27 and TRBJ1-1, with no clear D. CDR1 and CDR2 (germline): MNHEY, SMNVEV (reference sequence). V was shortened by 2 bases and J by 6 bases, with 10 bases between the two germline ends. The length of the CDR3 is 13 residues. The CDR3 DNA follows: TGTGCCAGCAGTTTACACGAGGGCGCTGAAGCTTTCTTT. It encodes CASSLHEGAEAFF.

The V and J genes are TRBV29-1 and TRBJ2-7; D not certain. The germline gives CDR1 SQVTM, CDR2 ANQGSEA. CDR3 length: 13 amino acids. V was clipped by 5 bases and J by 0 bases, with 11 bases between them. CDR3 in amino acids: CSVLRRISYEQYF. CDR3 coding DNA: TGCAGCGTTCTACGGCGGATCTCCTACGAGCAGTACTTC.

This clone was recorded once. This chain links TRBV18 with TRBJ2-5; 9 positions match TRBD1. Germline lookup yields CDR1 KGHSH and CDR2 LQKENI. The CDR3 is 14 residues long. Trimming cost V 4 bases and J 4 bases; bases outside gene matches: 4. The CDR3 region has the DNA TGTGCCAGCTCACGGGGGACAGGGATAGAGACCCAGTACTTC. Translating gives CASSRGTGIETQYF.

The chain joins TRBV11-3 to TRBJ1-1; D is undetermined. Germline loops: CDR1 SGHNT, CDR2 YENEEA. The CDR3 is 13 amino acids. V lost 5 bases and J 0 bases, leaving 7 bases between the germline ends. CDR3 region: CASSPGVNTEAFF. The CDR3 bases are TGTGCCAGCAGCCCTGGAGTGAACACTGAAGCTTTCTTT.

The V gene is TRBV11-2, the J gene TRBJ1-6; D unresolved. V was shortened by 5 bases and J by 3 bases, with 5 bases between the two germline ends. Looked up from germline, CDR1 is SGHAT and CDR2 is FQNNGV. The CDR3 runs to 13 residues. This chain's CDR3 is CASSPNYNSPLHF. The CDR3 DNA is TGTGCCAGCAGCCCTAACTATAATTCACCCCTCCACTTT. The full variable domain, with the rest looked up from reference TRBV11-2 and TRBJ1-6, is EAGVAQSPRYKIIEKRQSVAFWCNPISGHATLYWYQQILGQGPKLLIQFQNNGVVDDSQLPKDRFSAERLKGVDSTLKIQPAKLEDSAVYLCASSPNYNSPLHFGNGTRLTVT.

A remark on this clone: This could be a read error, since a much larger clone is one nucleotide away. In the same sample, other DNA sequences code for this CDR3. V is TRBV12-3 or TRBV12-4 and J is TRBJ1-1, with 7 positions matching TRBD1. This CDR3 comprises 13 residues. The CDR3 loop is CASSLTGPLEAFF. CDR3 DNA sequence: TGTGCCAGCAGTTTGACAGGGCCCCTTGAAGCCTTCTTT.

The CDR3 spells CASNESPTGAGGYTF. CDR3 DNA: TGTGCCAGCAACGAAAGCCCCACAGGGGCGGGGGGCTACACCTTC. The V call is TRBV6-5, the J call TRBJ1-2; TRBD1 matches 7 bases. V lost 7 bases, J lost 8 bases, and 16 bases stayed unmatched. The CDR3 is 15 residues long. From germline, CDR1 is MNHEY and CDR2 SVGAGI.

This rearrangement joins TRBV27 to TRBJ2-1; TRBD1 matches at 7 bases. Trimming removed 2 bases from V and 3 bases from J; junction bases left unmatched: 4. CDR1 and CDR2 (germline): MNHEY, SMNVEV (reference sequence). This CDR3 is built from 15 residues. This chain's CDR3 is CASSLDRALYNEQFF. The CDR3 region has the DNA TGTGCCAGCAGTTTAGACAGGGCCCTCTACAATGAGCAGTTCTTC.

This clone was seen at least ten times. The CDR3 region is CASSLRTVNTEAFF. In nucleotides, the CDR3 is TGTGCCAGTAGCCTCCGGACAGTGAACACTGAAGCTTTCTTT. The genes are TRBV19 and TRBJ1-1, with TRBD1 as a possible D gene (6 bases). V lost 6 bases and J lost 0, with 11 bases in between. Germline values: CDR1 LNHDA, CDR2 SQIVND (reference sequence). The CDR3 totals 14 residues.

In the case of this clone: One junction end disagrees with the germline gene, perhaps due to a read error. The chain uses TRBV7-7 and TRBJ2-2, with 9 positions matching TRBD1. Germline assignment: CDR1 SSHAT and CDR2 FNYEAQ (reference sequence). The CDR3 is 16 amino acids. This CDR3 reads CASSPGTGSRTGELFF. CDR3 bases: TGTGCTAGCAGCCCAGGGACAGGGTCCCGCACCGGGGAGCTGTTTTTT. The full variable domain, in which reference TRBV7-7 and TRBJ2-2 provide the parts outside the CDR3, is GAGVSQSPRYKVTKRGQDVTLRCDPISSHATLYWYQQALGQGPEFLTYFNYEAQPDKSGLPSDRFSAERPEGSISTLTIQRTEQRDSAMYRCASSPGTGSRTGELFFGEGSRLTVL.

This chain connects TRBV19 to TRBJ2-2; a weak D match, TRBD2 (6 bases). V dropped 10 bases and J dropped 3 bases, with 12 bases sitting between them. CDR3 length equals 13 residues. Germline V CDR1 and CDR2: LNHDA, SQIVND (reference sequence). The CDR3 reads CAILRRDTGELFF. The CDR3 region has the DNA TGTGCCATTCTTCGGAGGGACACCGGGGAGCTGTTTTTT.

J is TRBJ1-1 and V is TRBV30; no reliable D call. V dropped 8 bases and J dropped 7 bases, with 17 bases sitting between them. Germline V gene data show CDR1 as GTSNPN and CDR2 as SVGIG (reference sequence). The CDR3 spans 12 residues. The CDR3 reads CARGKEIGEAFF. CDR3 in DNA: TGTGCCCGTGGTAAGGAGATAGGTGAAGCTTTCTTT.

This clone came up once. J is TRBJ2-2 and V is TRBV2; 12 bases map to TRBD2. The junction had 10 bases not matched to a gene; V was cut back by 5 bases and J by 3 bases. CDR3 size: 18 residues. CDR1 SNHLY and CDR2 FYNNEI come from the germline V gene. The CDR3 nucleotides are TGTGCCAGCAGTAAGACTAGCGGGGGCACTCGGTACACCGGGGAGCTGTTTTTT. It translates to CASSKTSGGTRYTGELFF.

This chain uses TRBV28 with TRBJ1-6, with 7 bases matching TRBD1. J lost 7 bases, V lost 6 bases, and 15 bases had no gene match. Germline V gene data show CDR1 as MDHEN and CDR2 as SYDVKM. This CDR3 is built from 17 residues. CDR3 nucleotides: TGTGCCAGCAGCCCGTCCCAGGGGGGCGGAGGCAATTCACCCCTCCACTTT. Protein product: CASSPSQGGGGNSPLHF.

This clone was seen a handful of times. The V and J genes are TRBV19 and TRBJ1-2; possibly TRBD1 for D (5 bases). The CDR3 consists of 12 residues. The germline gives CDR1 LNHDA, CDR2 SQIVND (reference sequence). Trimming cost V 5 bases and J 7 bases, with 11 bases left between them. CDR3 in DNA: TGTGCCAGTAGTGAGACAGATGGTGGCTACACCTTC. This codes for CASSETDGGYTF.

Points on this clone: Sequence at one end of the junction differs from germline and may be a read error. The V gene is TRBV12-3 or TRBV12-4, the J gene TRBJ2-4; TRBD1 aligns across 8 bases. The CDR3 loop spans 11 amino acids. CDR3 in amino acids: CASSLRGQVRF. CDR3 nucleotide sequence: TGTGCCAGCAGTTTAAGGGGACAGGTACGCTTC.

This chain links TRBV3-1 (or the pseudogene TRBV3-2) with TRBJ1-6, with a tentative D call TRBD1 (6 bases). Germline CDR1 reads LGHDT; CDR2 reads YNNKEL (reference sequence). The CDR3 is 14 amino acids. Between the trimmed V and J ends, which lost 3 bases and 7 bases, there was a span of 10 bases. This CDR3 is CASSHLTGNSPLHF. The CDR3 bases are TGTGCCAGCAGCCACTTAACAGGGAATTCACCCCTCCACTTT.

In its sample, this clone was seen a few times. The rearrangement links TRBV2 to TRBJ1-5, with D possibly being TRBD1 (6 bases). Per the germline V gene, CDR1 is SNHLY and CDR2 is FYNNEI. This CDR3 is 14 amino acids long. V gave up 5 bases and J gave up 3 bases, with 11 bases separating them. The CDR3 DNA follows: TGTGCCAGCAGTACAGGGTTAGACAATCAGCCCCAGCATTTT. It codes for CASSTGLDNQPQHF.

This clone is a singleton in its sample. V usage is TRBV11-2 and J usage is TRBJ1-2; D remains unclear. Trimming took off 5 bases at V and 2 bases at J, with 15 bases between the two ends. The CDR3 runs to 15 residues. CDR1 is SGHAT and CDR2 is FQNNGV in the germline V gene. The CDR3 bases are TGTGCCAGCAGCCAGACGGGTCTTGGAAACTATGGCTACACCTTC. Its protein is CASSQTGLGNYGYTF.

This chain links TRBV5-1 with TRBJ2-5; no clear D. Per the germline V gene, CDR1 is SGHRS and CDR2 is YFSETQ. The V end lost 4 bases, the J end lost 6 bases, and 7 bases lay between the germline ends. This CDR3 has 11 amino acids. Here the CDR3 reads CASSPGKTQYF. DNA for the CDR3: TGCGCCAGCAGCCCTGGCAAGACCCAGTACTTC.

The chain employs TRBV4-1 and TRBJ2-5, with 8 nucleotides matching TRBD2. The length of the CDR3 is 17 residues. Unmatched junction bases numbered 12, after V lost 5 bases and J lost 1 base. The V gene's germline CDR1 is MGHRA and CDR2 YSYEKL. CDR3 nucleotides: TGCGCCAGCAGCTATTCCTCTGCGGGGGGCCCCCAAGAGACCCAGTACTTC. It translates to CASSYSSAGGPQETQYF.

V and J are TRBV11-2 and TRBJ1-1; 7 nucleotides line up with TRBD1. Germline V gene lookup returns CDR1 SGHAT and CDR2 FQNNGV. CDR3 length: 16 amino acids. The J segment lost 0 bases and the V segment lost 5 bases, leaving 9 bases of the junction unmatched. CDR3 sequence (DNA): TGTGCCAGCAGCCCCGGGGACAGACCCATGAACACTGAAGCTTTCTTT. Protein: CASSPGDRPMNTEAFF.